This entry describes one T cell receptor (beta chain). The data were taken from a study of T cell changes during pregnancy in multiple sclerosis. Germline values: CDR1 SGHVS, CDR2 FNYEAQ. The CDR3 consists of 15 residues. Unmatched junction bases numbered 6, after V lost 2 bases and J lost 3 bases. The data were produced by immunoSEQ multiplex PCR, yet TCRdb's version contains in-frame clones alone and is incomplete. Here the sample spans some 60,000 clones, roughly 93% being singletons. This TCR was sampled from a female donor with multiple sclerosis, enrolled in a pregnancy study. This specimen was peripheral blood, taken in the second trimester of pregnancy. The rearrangement links TRBV7-6 to TRBJ1-1; 7 nucleotides agree with TRBD1. The CDR3 reads CASSLSTGRYTEAFF. CDR3 nucleotide sequence: TGTGCCAGCAGCTTATCGACAGGGAGGTACACTGAAGCTTTCTTT.